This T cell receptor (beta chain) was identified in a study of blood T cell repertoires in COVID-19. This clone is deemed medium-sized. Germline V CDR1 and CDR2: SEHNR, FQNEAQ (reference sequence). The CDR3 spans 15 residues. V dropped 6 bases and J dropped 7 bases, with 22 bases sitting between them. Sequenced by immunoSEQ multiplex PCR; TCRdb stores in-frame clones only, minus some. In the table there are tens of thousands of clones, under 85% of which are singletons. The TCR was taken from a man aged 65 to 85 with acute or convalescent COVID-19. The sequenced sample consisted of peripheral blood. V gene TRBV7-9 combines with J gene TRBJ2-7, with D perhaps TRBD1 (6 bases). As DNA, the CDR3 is TGTGCCAGCAGTTCCACGGGACATATTACTTCTGAGCAGTACTTC. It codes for CASSSTGHITSEQYF.